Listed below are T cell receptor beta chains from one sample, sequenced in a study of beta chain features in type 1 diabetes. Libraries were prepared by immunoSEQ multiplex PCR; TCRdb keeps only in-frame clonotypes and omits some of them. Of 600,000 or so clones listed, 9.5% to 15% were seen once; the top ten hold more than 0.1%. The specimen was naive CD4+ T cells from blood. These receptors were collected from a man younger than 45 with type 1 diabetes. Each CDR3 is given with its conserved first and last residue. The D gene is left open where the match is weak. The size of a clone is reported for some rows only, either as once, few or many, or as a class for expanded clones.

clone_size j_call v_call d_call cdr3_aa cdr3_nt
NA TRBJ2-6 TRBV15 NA CATSRDVDSSGANVLTF TGTGCCACCAGCAGAGATGTCGACAGCTCTGGGGCCAACGTCCTGACTTTC
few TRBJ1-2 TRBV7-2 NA CASSLEVSFGGPNYGYTF TGTGCCAGCAGCTTAGAGGTTTCGTTCGGGGGACCTAACTATGGCTACACCTTC
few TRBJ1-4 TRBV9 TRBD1 CASSTRPDRVEKLFF TGTGCCAGCAGCACCCGCCCGGACAGGGTCGAAAAACTGTTTTTT
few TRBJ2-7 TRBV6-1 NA CASSEADRYEQYF TGTGCCAGCAGTGAAGCGGACCGCTACGAGCAGTACTTC
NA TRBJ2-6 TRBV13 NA CASSLTYSSGANVLTF TGTGCCAGCAGCCTTACGTATAGCTCTGGGGCCAACGTCCTGACTTTC
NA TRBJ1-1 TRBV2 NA CASSGRGWATEAFF TGTGCCAGCAGTGGGAGGGGATGGGCGACTGAAGCTTTCTTT
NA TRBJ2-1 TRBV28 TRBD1 CASNPGQGIYSYNEQFF TGTGCCAGCAATCCGGGACAGGGTATCTACTCCTACAATGAGCAGTTCTTC
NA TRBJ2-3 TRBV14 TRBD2 CASSPGTISTDTQYF TGTGCCAGCAGTCCAGGGACTATCAGCACAGATACGCAGTATTTT
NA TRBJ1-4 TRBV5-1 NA CASSLIGVREQGREKLFF TGCGCCAGCAGCTTAATCGGAGTAAGGGAACAGGGTCGCGAAAAACTGTTTTTT
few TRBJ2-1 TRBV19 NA CASSIDGGVGEQFF TGTGCCAGTAGTATAGATGGCGGGGTAGGCGAGCAGTTCTTC
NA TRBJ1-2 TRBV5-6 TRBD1 CASSSKRTGNDGYTF TGTGCCAGCAGCTCCAAAAGGACAGGGAACGATGGCTACACCTTC
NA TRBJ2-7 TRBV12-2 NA CASRSRRSYEQYF TGTGCAAGTCGTTCCCGAAGGAGCTACGAGCAGTACTTC
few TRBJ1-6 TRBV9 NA CASSVEGTTNSPLHF TGTGCCAGCAGCGTCGAGGGAACGACTAATTCACCCCTCCACTTT
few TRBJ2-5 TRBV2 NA CASSRGGKETQYF TGTGCCAGCAGTAGGGGGGGCAAAGAGACCCAGTACTTC
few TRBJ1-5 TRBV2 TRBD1 CASKGQGSQPQHF TGTGCCAGCAAAGGACAGGGATCCCAGCCCCAGCATTTT
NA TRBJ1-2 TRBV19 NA CASSMAGNYGYTF TGTGCCAGTAGTATGGCAGGGAACTATGGCTACACCTTC
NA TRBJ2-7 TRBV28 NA CASSLTGSGEQYF TGTGCCAGCAGTTTAACGGGGTCCGGCGAGCAGTACTTC
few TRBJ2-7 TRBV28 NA CASTFADGALLSYEQYF TGTGCCAGCACTTTTGCAGACGGGGCCCTCCTTTCCTACGAGCAGTACTTC
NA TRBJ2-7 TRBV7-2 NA CASSRYLESYEQYF TGTGCCAGCAGCCGGTACTTGGAGAGTTACGAGCAGTACTTC
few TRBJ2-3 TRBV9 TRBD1 CASSVGQGATDTQYF TGTGCCAGCAGCGTGGGACAGGGGGCCACAGATACGCAGTATTTT